These T cell receptor beta chains were read from a single sample in a study of blood T cells in healthy people across ages. TCRdb processed the 5' RACE reads anew with MiXCR; each CDR3 protein has one entry. The table lists roughly 800,000 distinct CDR3 sequences, about 53% of them singletons. Sequencing was carried out using blood. The receptor source for this set is a man older than 75 in good health. Both conserved end residues are part of each CDR3. The order of the fields is J gene, V gene, CDR3 protein.

NA | TRBV11-2 | CASSLSSKLRYEQYF
TRBJ2-3 | TRBV25-1 | CASSEASGIRVRAQYF
TRBJ2-1 | TRBV5-1 | CASSLQVGTNEQFF
TRBJ2-3 | TRBV19 | CASRGRGADTQYF
TRBJ1-5 | TRBV12-3/TRBV12-4 | CASSGGPAGNQPQHF
TRBJ2-1 | TRBV9 | CASSGNSGSSYNEQFF
TRBJ2-3 | TRBV5-1 | CASSLEGRYTDTQYF
TRBJ2-7 | TRBV11-2 | CASSPVGGDAYEQYF
TRBJ2-7 | TRBV10-3 | CAISEPRTGFYEQYF
TRBJ1-4 | TRBV20-1 | CSARDRLGTNEKLFF
TRBJ1-2 | TRBV7-8 | CASSLVDRGSYGYTF
TRBJ1-2 | TRBV2 | CASRRDSVKYGYTF
TRBJ2-2 | TRBV24-1 | CATSDPRQYTGELFF
TRBJ2-7 | TRBV15 | CATSRDPRGRYSYEQYF
TRBJ2-5 | TRBV5-1 | CACTGGLEETQYF
TRBJ2-7 | TRBV25-1 | CASLGHYKQYF
TRBJ2-7 | TRBV29-1 | CSVQMGADRYEQYF
TRBJ2-3 | TRBV29-1 | CSVAGQRTDTQYF
TRBJ2-7 | TRBV29-1 | CSVNSGRAYEQYF
TRBJ2-1 | TRBV7-2 | CASSLLGTGTNEQFF
TRBJ2-7 | TRBV2 | CASSERFSTGNEYF
TRBJ2-3 | TRBV7-9 | CASSLIGLAGGGTQYF
TRBJ1-1 | TRBV7-8 | CASSPPGGNTEAFF
TRBJ1-1 | TRBV6-2/TRBV6-3 | CAGRRSSGGNTEAFF
NA | TRBV3-1 | CASSQRTREQYF
TRBJ2-7 | TRBV9 | CASSVGGGTGTSPTEQYF
TRBJ2-1 | TRBV27 | CASSPTSRDNNEQFF
TRBJ1-1 | TRBV5-1 | CASRTQGDTEAFF
TRBJ1-6 | TRBV4-1 | CASSPQGATNSPLHF
NA | TRBV28 | CASSKDRGETQYF
TRBJ2-1 | TRBV7-2 | CASSKMGLASYNEQFF
TRBJ2-1 | TRBV27 | CAVGVGEQFF
TRBJ2-3 | TRBV28 | CASRLAGGGDTQYF
TRBJ2-5 | TRBV10-3 | CAIVLVYQETQYF
TRBJ2-3 | TRBV20-1 | CSAVRGSTDTQYF
TRBJ2-1 | TRBV10-2 | CASSGRPLRNEQFF
TRBJ2-1 | TRBV24-1 | CATSDGTSGHKQFF
TRBJ2-3 | TRBV24-1 | CATGGVRGDTQYF
NA | TRBV5-1 | CAGSFVQGGSYEQYF
TRBJ1-2 | TRBV6-1 | CASSRSGFGYTF
TRBJ2-7 | TRBV20-1 | CSARVRGSYEQYF
TRBJ2-5 | TRBV27 | CASSSDSRETQYF
TRBJ1-5 | TRBV5-1 | CASSLEDAGTQPQHF
TRBJ2-2 | TRBV7-2 | CASSLEGLVAGELFF
TRBJ1-2 | TRBV29-1 | CSVDVGGGYTF
TRBJ2-3 | TRBV29-1 | CSVDRLAGVVTQYF
TRBJ1-5 | TRBV30 | CAWSSGQAMKPQHF
NA | TRBV9 | CASSVGQGPHEQYF
TRBJ1-5 | TRBV20-1 | CSARRRAGNQPQHF
TRBJ1-5 | TRBV7-2 | CASAPVGNQPQHF
TRBJ2-7 | TRBV10-1 | CASSGGLATGEQYF
TRBJ2-3 | TRBV29-1 | CSVARGQASTDTQYF
TRBJ2-1 | TRBV2 | CASTGGQRTEQFF
TRBJ2-5 | TRBV20-1 | CSARWLGAGRETQYF
TRBJ2-1 | TRBV18 | CASSPHSREENEQFF
TRBJ1-2 | TRBV25-1 | CASRALGGAGGYTF
TRBJ2-7 | TRBV6-2/TRBV6-3 | CASSFTPGQVFSYEQYF
TRBJ2-7 | TRBV27 | CATKTGPRYVQYF